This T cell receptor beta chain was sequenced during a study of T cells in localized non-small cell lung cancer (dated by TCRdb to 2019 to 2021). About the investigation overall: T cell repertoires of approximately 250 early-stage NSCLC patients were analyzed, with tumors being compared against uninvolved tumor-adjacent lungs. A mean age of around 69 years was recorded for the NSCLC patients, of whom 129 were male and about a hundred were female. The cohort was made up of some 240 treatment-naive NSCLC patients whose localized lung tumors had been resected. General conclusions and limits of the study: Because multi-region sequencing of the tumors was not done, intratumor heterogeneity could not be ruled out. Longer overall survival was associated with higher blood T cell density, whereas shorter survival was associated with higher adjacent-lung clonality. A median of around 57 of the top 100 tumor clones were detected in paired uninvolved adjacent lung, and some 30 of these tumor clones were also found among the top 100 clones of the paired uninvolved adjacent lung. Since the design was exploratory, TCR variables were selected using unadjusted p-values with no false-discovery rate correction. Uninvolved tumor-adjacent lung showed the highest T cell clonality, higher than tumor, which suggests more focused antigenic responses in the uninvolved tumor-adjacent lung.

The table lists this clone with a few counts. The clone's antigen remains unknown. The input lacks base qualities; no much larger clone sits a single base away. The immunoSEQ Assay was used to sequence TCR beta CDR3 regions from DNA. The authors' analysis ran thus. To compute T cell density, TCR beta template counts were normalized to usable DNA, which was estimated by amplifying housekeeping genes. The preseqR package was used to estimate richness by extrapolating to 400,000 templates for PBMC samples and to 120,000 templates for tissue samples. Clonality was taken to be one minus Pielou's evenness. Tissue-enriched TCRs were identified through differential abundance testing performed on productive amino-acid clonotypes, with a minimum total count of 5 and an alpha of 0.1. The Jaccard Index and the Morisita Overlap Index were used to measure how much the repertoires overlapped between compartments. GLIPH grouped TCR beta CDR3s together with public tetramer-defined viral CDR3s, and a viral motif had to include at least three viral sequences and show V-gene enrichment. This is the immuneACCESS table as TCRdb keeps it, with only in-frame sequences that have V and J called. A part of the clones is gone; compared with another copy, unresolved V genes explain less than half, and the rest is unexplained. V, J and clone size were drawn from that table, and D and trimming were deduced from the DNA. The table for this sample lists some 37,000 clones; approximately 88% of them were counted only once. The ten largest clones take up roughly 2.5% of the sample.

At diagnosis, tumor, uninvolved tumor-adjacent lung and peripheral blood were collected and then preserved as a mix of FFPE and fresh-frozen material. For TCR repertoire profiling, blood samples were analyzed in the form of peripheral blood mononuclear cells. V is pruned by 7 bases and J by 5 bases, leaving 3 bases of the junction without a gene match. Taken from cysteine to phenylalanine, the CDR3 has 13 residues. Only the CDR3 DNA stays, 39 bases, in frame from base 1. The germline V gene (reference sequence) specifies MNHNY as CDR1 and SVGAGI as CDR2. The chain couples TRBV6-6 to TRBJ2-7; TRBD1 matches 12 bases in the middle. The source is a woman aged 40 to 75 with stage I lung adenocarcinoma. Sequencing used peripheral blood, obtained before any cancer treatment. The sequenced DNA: TGTGCCAGCATTGGGACAGGGGGCGACGAGCAGTACTTC. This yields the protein CASIGTGGDEQYF.